This T cell receptor (beta chain) is from a study of OX40 agonist ivuxolimab in advanced cancers. Produced via immunoSEQ multiplex PCR; TCRdb's table is partial and in-frame only. This table has tens of thousands of clones, approximately 90% appearing once. The CDR3 sequence is 12 residues long. V lost 4 bases, J lost 0 bases, and 1 base lay in between. Germline V lookup: CDR1 SGHRS, CDR2 YFSETQ. J is TRBJ1-4 and V is TRBV5-1; unclear D gene. The sequence derives from an adult with an advanced solid tumor such as melanoma, head and neck, liver or kidney cancer. Sequenced here: CD4+ or CD8+ T cells sorted from blood, sampled in a trial of the OX40 agonist ivuxolimab. CDR3 DNA sequence: TGCGCCAGCAGCACAACTAATGAAAAACTGTTTTTT. Translated: CASSTTNEKLFF.